A single sample is the source of the 27 T cell receptor beta chains below, sequenced in a study of blood T cell repertoires in COVID-19. TCRdb's copy holds only in-frame clones and misses some; the assay was immunoSEQ multiplex PCR. The sample includes around 67,000 clones, approximately 86% seen only once; the top ten take more than 15%. The specimen was peripheral blood. The source is a man older than 75 with active COVID-19.

The rearrangement joins TRBV2 to TRBJ2-5; D unresolved. This CDR3 comprises 13 residues. V was shortened by 1 base and J by 5 bases, with 8 bases between the two germline ends. Germline CDR1 is SNHLY and CDR2 is FYNNEI. This chain's CDR3 is CASSEVSIETQYF. CDR3 nucleotide sequence: TGTGCCAGCAGTGAAGTTTCTATTGAGACCCAGTACTTC.

In its sample, this clone was seen a few times. The chain employs TRBV5-4 and TRBJ2-1, with D uncertain. Germline assignment: CDR1 SGHNT and CDR2 YYREEE (reference sequence). The CDR3 length is 16 residues. Trimming removed 4 bases at V and 6 bases at J, with 20 bases between. CDR3 DNA: TGTGCCAGCAGCCCTCATGGCGGAACTCAAGGCAATGAGCAGTTCTTC. Encoded protein: CASSPHGGTQGNEQFF.

This chain joins TRBV19 and TRBJ2-3; 9 positions agree with TRBD2. Germline trimming cut 5 bases from V and 1 base from J; bases unmatched to any gene: 7. Germline V gene lookup returns CDR1 LNHDA and CDR2 SQIVND (reference sequence). CDR3 size: 16 residues. The CDR3 bases are TGTGCCAGTAGTGACTATAGCGGGGGTCGCACAGATACGCAGTATTTT. Translating it yields CASSDYSGGRTDTQYF. The full variable domain, completed using reference TRBV19 and TRBJ2-3, is DGGITQSPKYLFRKEGQNVTLSCEQNLNHDAMYWYRQDPGQGLRLIYYSQIVNDFQKGDIAEGYSVSREKKESFPLTVTSAQKNPTAFYLCASSDYSGGRTDTQYFGPGTRLTVL.

The rearrangement links TRBV9 to TRBJ2-3, with 10 bases matching TRBD2. V shed 2 bases and J 2 bases; nucleotides not matched to a gene: 11. CDR1 is SGDLS and CDR2 is YYNGEE in the germline V gene. There are 18 residues in the CDR3. The CDR3 sequence: CASSVKGLAGDSTDTQYF. In DNA form, the CDR3 reads TGTGCCAGCAGCGTGAAGGGGCTAGCGGGGGATTCCACAGATACGCAGTATTTT.

The CDR3 protein is CASSPGGAGSPLHF. The CDR3 DNA is TGTGCCAGCAGCCCCGGGGGTGCGGGTTCACCCCTCCACTTT. V usage is TRBV11-1 and J usage is TRBJ1-6; a weak D match, TRBD1 (5 bases). With 5 bases removed from V and 9 bases from J, the gap between germline ends came to 14 bases. CDR1 and CDR2 (germline): SGHAT, FQDESV (reference sequence). CDR3 length: 14 amino acids. Together with reference TRBV11-1 and TRBJ1-6, the CDR3 gives the full variable domain: EAEVAQSPRYKITEKSQAVAFWCDPISGHATLYWYRQILGQGPELLVQFQDESVVDDSQLPKDRFSAERLKGVDSTLKIQPAELGDSAMYLCASSPGGAGSPLHFGNGTRLTVT.

The chain combines TRBV15 with TRBJ2-5; D gene unclear. The germline V gene has CDR1 LNHNV and CDR2 YYDKDF (reference sequence). The CDR3 has 15 amino acids. Trimming pared 0 bases from V and 1 base from J, leaving 9 bases between. This CDR3 reads CATSRDVGSQETQYF. In DNA, the CDR3 is TGTGCCACCAGCAGAGATGTGGGCAGCCAAGAGACCCAGTACTTC.

This clone was counted a few times. J is TRBJ2-5 and V is TRBV11-1, with D possibly being TRBD2 (6 bases). The CDR3 extends over 16 amino acids. V dropped 5 bases and J dropped 4 bases, with 20 bases sitting between them. Per the germline V gene, CDR1 is SGHAT and CDR2 is FQDESV (reference sequence). The CDR3 nucleotides read TGTGCCAGCAGCCCCCCATCGGGGGTTCTTCGAGAGACCCAGTACTTC. Translation gives CASSPPSGVLRETQYF.

J is TRBJ2-4 and V is TRBV6-6; TRBD1 aligns across 7 bases. Germline loops: CDR1 MNHNY, CDR2 SVGAGI (reference sequence). The V gene end was trimmed by 5 bases and the J gene end by 0 bases; junction bases not matched to a gene: 16. The CDR3 contains 19 residues. The CDR3 coding sequence is TGTGCCAGCAGTCGATCCGGGACAGCGAACCTATTAGCCAAAAACATTCAGTACTTC. Its translation is CASSRSGTANLLAKNIQYF.

The chain has TRBV7-9 and TRBJ1-4, with D hard to call. The CDR3 is made up of 14 amino acids. V was trimmed by 1 base and J by 5 bases, leaving 8 bases between them. Germline CDR1 reads SEHNR; CDR2 reads FQNEAQ (reference sequence). The CDR3 DNA follows: TGTGCCAGCAGCTTAGGGGGAGGGAATGAAAAACTGTTTTTT. Translation: CASSLGGGNEKLFF.

The gene calls are TRBV6-1 and TRBJ1-2; 10 positions match TRBD1. Germline V gives CDR1 MNHNS, CDR2 SASEGT. Trimming cost V 1 base and J 7 bases; bases outside gene matches: 9. The CDR3 loop spans 16 amino acids. The CDR3, as DNA: TGTGCCAGCAGTGAAGGGGGGACAGGGGTCCGGGTTGGCTACACCTTC. This sequence encodes CASSEGGTGVRVGYTF.

The CDR3 bases are TGTGCCAGCAGGGGACAGGTAGCAGATACGCAGTATTTT. It encodes CASRGQVADTQYF. The V call is TRBV6-5, the J call TRBJ2-3, with 8 bases matching TRBD1. This CDR3 comprises 13 residues. The germline V gene has CDR1 MNHEY and CDR2 SVGAGI. The V gene end was trimmed by 6 bases and the J gene end by 4 bases; junction bases not matched to a gene: 3.

The chain uses TRBV20-1 and TRBJ2-3; the D is unclear. Deletions cut 3 bases from V and 6 bases from J, with 7 bases between. CDR3 length: 11 residues. Germline V gene data show CDR1 as DFQATT and CDR2 as SNEGSKA (reference sequence). This chain's CDR3 is CSASFGDTQYF. CDR3 nucleotides: TGCAGTGCTAGTTTCGGGGATACGCAGTATTTT.

In its sample, this clone was seen once. This chain links TRBV5-1 with TRBJ2-2; the match to TRBD1 covers 8 bases. The V and J ends lost 1 base and 4 bases, in that order; junction bases with no gene match: 6. This CDR3 spans 16 amino acids. CDR1 SGHRS and CDR2 YFSETQ come from the germline V gene. As DNA, the CDR3 is TGCGCCAGCAGCTTGTCAGGGGGCGATGGCACCGGGGAGCTGTTTTTT. This encodes CASSLSGGDGTGELFF.

This clone appeared a single time. The chain carries TRBV7-2 and TRBJ1-3, with D possibly TRBD1 on 6 matching bases. Between the trimmed V and J ends, which lost 5 bases and 0 bases, there was a span of 17 bases. There are 17 residues in the CDR3. Germline assignment: CDR1 SGHTA and CDR2 FQGNSA. The CDR3 is CASSPGGPGHSGNTIYF. The CDR3 DNA reads TGTGCCAGCAGCCCCGGGGGGCCGGGGCACTCTGGAAACACCATATATTTT.

The gene calls are TRBV28 and TRBJ1-5; 11 bases agree with TRBD1. Germline V gene lookup returns CDR1 MDHEN and CDR2 SYDVKM. The CDR3 runs to 14 residues. V lost 5 bases, J lost 4 bases, and 1 base stayed unmatched. The CDR3 nucleotides read TGTGCCAGCAGTCGGGACAGGGGGAATCAGCCCCAGCATTTT. Protein sequence: CASSRDRGNQPQHF.

The chain links TRBV7-3 to TRBJ2-5; no definite D call. Germline V gene lookup returns CDR1 SGHTA and CDR2 FQGTGA. Trimming removed 3 bases from V and 4 bases from J, with 9 bases in between. The CDR3 is made up of 13 amino acids. The CDR3 DNA is TGTGCCAGCAGCTTGACCGACTTAGAGACCCAGTACTTC. This codes for CASSLTDLETQYF. The full variable domain, with the rest looked up from reference TRBV7-3 and TRBJ2-5, is GAGVSQTPSNKVTEKGKYVELRCDPISGHTALYWYRQSLGQGPEFLIYFQGTGAADDSGLPNDRFFAVRPEGSVSTLKIQRTERGDSAVYLCASSLTDLETQYFGPGTRLLVL.

The chain employs TRBV11-2 and TRBJ2-1; 7 positions match TRBD1. The trim removed 5 bases at V and 4 bases at J, leaving 8 bases unmatched. Germline V gene sequence: CDR1 SGHAT, CDR2 FQNNGV. The CDR3 spans 15 residues. The CDR3 region is CASSAQRTGYNEQFF. Written as DNA, the CDR3 is TGTGCCAGCAGCGCCCAAAGGACAGGTTACAATGAGCAGTTCTTC. The complete variable domain, with remaining parts taken from reference TRBV11-2 and TRBJ2-1, reads EAGVAQSPRYKIIEKRQSVAFWCNPISGHATLYWYQQILGQGPKLLIQFQNNGVVDDSQLPKDRFSAERLKGVDSTLKIQPAKLEDSAVYLCASSAQRTGYNEQFFGPGTRLTVL.

The V call is TRBV10-3, the J call TRBJ2-7, with 15 positions matching TRBD2. With V trimmed by 8 bases and J by 6 bases, 5 bases remained unmatched. CDR1 ENHRY and CDR2 SYGVKD come from the germline V gene. There are 14 residues in the CDR3. CDR3 residues: CAIGPGLAGGEQYF. Written as DNA, the CDR3 is TGTGCCATCGGTCCGGGACTAGCGGGAGGCGAGCAGTACTTC.

The J gene is TRBJ2-1, the V gene TRBV10-3, with TRBD1 matching over 12 bases. With 4 bases clipped from V and 9 bases from J, the junction kept 4 bases outside the gene matches. Per germline, CDR1 ENHRY and CDR2 SYGVKD. This CDR3 contains 14 residues. The CDR3 loop reads CAISGGTGGGEQFF. The CDR3, as DNA: TGTGCCATCAGTGGGGGGACAGGGGGCGGTGAGCAGTTCTTC.

The chain carries TRBV6-6 and TRBJ1-1; 10 bases are a match to TRBD1. The CDR3 totals 16 residues. V was pared by 6 bases and J by 1 base, with 8 bases of the junction left unmatched. Germline loops: CDR1 MNHNY, CDR2 SVGAGI (reference sequence). In nucleotides, the CDR3 is TGTGCCAGCAGACCCGGACAGGGGGTAAGGAACACTGAAGCTTTCTTT. Translated: CASRPGQGVRNTEAFF.

In this sample, this clone turned up a few times. This chain joins TRBV18 and TRBJ1-6; D is ambiguous. This CDR3 is 16 amino acids long. The ends were cut back, 0 bases at V and 6 bases at J, with 12 bases in the middle. Germline V gene sequence: CDR1 KGHSH, CDR2 LQKENI. The CDR3 region has the DNA TGTGCCAGCTCACCACCCGGCGGGTACGGTAATTCACCCCTCCACTTT. This encodes CASSPPGGYGNSPLHF.

The CDR3 nucleotides are TGTGCCAGCAGCTCCCGGGCGGGAGTCGAAGAGACCCAGTACTTC. Translation: CASSSRAGVEETQYF. V usage is TRBV9 and J usage is TRBJ2-5; TRBD2 matches at 7 bases. The CDR3 runs 15 residues. The V and J ends lost 4 bases and 3 bases, in that order; junction bases with no gene match: 9. Germline values: CDR1 SGDLS, CDR2 YYNGEE. The complete variable domain, with remaining parts taken from reference TRBV9 and TRBJ2-5, reads DSGVTQTPKHLITATGQRVTLRCSPRSGDLSVYWYQQSLDQGLQFLIQYYNGEERAKGNILERFSAQQFPDLHSELNLSSLELGDSALYFCASSSRAGVEETQYFGPGTRLLVL.

This chain links TRBV7-6 with TRBJ2-1, with 7 bases that match TRBD1. The CDR3 sequence is 15 residues long. In germline, CDR1 is SGHVS, CDR2 FNYEAQ. With V trimmed by 5 bases and J by 10 bases, 14 bases remained unmatched. CDR3 nucleotide sequence: TGTGCCAGCAGCAAACGAGAGGGACAGCCACTCGAGCAGTTCTTC. Protein: CASSKREGQPLEQFF.

V gene TRBV12-3 or TRBV12-4 combines with J gene TRBJ2-7; D ambiguous. The CDR3 spans 12 residues. V was cut by 4 bases and J by 4 bases, with 8 bases left in between. CDR3: CASSSTGYEQYF. The CDR3 DNA is TGTGCCAGCAGTTCTACCGGGTACGAGCAGTACTTC.

The chain joins TRBV19 to TRBJ2-1; TRBD1 might be the D (6 bases). The CDR3 contains 15 residues. Trimming removed 7 bases from V and 0 bases from J, with 13 bases in between. Looked up from germline, CDR1 is LNHDA and CDR2 is SQIVND (reference sequence). The CDR3 protein is CASTFLGGSYNEQFF. In nucleotides, the CDR3 is TGTGCCAGTACTTTTCTAGGGGGCTCCTACAATGAGCAGTTCTTC.

The genes are TRBV2 and TRBJ2-1; tentative D call: TRBD1 (6 bases). The V end was cut by 6 bases, the J end by 4 bases, with 10 bases between. The CDR3 length is 13 residues. Germline V CDR1 and CDR2: SNHLY, FYNNEI. The CDR3: CASSGTGYNEQFF. The CDR3 nucleotides are TGTGCCAGCAGCGGCACAGGGTACAATGAGCAGTTCTTC.

The chain's CDR3 is CAISELGQTGYGYTF. The CDR3 DNA follows: TGTGCCATCAGTGAGTTGGGACAGACCGGCTATGGCTACACCTTC. The V and J genes are TRBV10-3 and TRBJ1-2, with TRBD1 matching over 7 bases. The CDR3 runs to 15 residues. V lost 1 base, J lost 4 bases, and 6 bases stayed unmatched. Germline V gives CDR1 ENHRY, CDR2 SYGVKD.